This T cell receptor (beta chain) was retrieved from a study of blood T cell repertoires in COVID-19. Background on the study: PBMCs, B-cell-depleted T cells, or T cells provided the cDNA or gDNA that made up the material.

Seattle participants joined during active infection and were tracked over time. Original methodology: Nucleated cell number was recorded as an estimate derived from reference gene primer amplification. Only in-frame clones appear in the TCRdb table, and some are missing; sequencing was by immunoSEQ multiplex PCR. V and J calls and clone size are given by that table; D and trimming were obtained from the DNA. The repertoire holds 300,000 to 350,000 clones, with 75% to 90% as singletons. Germline assignment: CDR1 ENHRY and CDR2 SYGVKD. This CDR3 region has 12 residues. V shed 9 bases and J 2 bases; nucleotides not matched to a gene: 3.

This chain links TRBV10-3 with TRBJ1-2, with 7 bases fitting TRBD1. This TCR derives from a woman younger than 45 with COVID-19, enrolled during active disease. Sequenced: peripheral blood. CDR3 residues: CAIGQDNYGYTF. The CDR3 DNA reads as TGTGCCATTGGACAGGACAACTATGGCTACACCTTC.